These T cell receptor beta chains were read from a single sample in a study of blood T cell repertoires in COVID-19. Some clones are missing from TCRdb's copy, which holds only in-frame ones; the method was immunoSEQ multiplex PCR. The sample includes a few hundred thousand clones, about nine tenths of them seen just once. Specimen: peripheral blood. These receptors were collected from a man in his fifties with active or convalescent COVID-19. CDR3s include the opening cysteine and the closing phenylalanine or tryptophan. The order of the fields is D gene, V gene, clone size, J gene, CDR3 DNA, CDR3 protein. D genes are given only for firm matches. Only some rows state a clone size, as once, few, many or a class for expanded clones.

d_gene: TRBD2; v_gene: TRBV5-6; abundance: NA; j_gene: TRBJ2-3; CDR3nt: TGTGCCAGCAGCTTGTCTAGCGGGAGGGAAACAGATACGCAGTATTTT; CDR3aa: CASSLSSGRETDTQYF
d_gene: TRBD2; v_gene: TRBV5-1; abundance: NA; j_gene: TRBJ2-5; CDR3nt: TGCGCCAGCAGGACTAGCGCCCAAGAGACCCAGTACTTC; CDR3aa: CASRTSAQETQYF
d_gene: NA; v_gene: TRBV5-5; abundance: NA; j_gene: TRBJ2-7; CDR3nt: TGTGCCAGCAGCGGGGGGTACCTCTCCGGCGAGCAGTACTTC; CDR3aa: CASSGGYLSGEQYF
d_gene: NA; v_gene: TRBV12-5; abundance: NA; j_gene: TRBJ2-3; CDR3nt: TGTGCTAGTCTTCACAGGGTTGGAGATACGCAGTATTTT; CDR3aa: CASLHRVGDTQYF
d_gene: TRBD1; v_gene: TRBV19; abundance: NA; j_gene: TRBJ1-4; CDR3nt: TGTGCCAGTAGCCGACGGACAGGGGCGGATGAAAAACTGTTTTTT; CDR3aa: CASSRRTGADEKLFF
d_gene: TRBD2; v_gene: TRBV19; abundance: NA; j_gene: TRBJ2-5; CDR3nt: TGTGCCAGTAGTCGAGGGACTAGCGTCCAAGAGACCCAGTACTTC; CDR3aa: CASSRGTSVQETQYF
d_gene: TRBD2; v_gene: TRBV7-9; abundance: NA; j_gene: TRBJ2-1; CDR3nt: TGTGCCAGCAGCTTAGTCGGGGGGGAGGTCTACAATGAGCAGTTCTTC; CDR3aa: CASSLVGGEVYNEQFF
d_gene: TRBD1; v_gene: TRBV18; abundance: NA; j_gene: TRBJ2-1; CDR3nt: TGTGCCAGCTCACCGGGACAGGGGGGTATTAATGAGCAGTTCTTC; CDR3aa: CASSPGQGGINEQFF
d_gene: NA; v_gene: TRBV2; abundance: few; j_gene: TRBJ1-6; CDR3nt: TGTGCCAGCAGGAGGGACTCGAATTCACCCCTCCACTTT; CDR3aa: CASRRDSNSPLHF
d_gene: TRBD2; v_gene: TRBV4-1; abundance: NA; j_gene: TRBJ2-6; CDR3nt: TGCGCCAGCAGCCAAAATAGCGGGGGGGCCCCTGGGGCCAACGTCCTGACTTTC; CDR3aa: CASSQNSGGAPGANVLTF
d_gene: NA; v_gene: TRBV2; abundance: few; j_gene: TRBJ1-3; CDR3nt: TGTGCCAGCAGCCCACCCGACAGCTCTGGAAACACCATATATTTT; CDR3aa: CASSPPDSSGNTIYF
d_gene: TRBD1; v_gene: TRBV11-1; abundance: NA; j_gene: TRBJ1-2; CDR3nt: TGTGCCAGCAGCTACCACCAACAGGGGCCTGGCTACACCTTC; CDR3aa: CASSYHQQGPGYTF
d_gene: NA; v_gene: TRBV2; abundance: NA; j_gene: TRBJ2-7; CDR3nt: TGTGCCAGCCCCGGGGCAGGGGGGTACGAGCAGTACTTC; CDR3aa: CASPGAGGYEQYF
d_gene: TRBD2; v_gene: TRBV10-3; abundance: NA; j_gene: TRBJ2-2; CDR3nt: TGTGCCATCGGGACTACCCCGAACACCGGGGAGCTGTTTTTT; CDR3aa: CAIGTTPNTGELFF